This T cell receptor (beta chain) was sequenced in a study of blood T cell repertoires in COVID-19. The protocol was immunoSEQ multiplex PCR, while the TCRdb copy is restricted to in-frame clones and leaves out a portion. The table shows about 56,000 clones, with about 89% occurring only once. The source is a human donor in a cohort sampled during active COVID-19. Source material: peripheral blood.

This chain's CDR3 is CASSTDRGAGGYTF. The CDR3 DNA is TGTGCCAGCAGCACTGACAGGGGCGCGGGTGGCTACACCTTC. The chain couples TRBV11-2 to TRBJ1-2; 8 nucleotides line up with TRBD1. The J segment lost 7 bases and the V segment lost 5 bases, leaving 9 bases of the junction unmatched. The germline gives CDR1 SGHAT, CDR2 FQNNGV. The CDR3 has 14 amino acids. The full variable domain, its missing parts supplied by reference TRBV11-2 and TRBJ1-2, is EAGVAQSPRYKIIEKRQSVAFWCNPISGHATLYWYQQILGQGPKLLIQFQNNGVVDDSQLPKDRFSAERLKGVDSTLKIQPAKLEDSAVYLCASSTDRGAGGYTFGSGTRLTVV.